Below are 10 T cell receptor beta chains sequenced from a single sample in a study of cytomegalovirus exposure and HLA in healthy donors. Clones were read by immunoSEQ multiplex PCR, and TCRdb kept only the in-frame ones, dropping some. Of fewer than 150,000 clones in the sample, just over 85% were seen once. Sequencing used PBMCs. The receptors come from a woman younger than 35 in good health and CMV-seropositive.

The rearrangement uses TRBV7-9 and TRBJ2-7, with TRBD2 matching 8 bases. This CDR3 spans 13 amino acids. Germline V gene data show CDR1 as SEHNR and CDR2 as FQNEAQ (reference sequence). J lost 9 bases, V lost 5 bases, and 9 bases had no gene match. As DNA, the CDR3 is TGTGCCAGCAGCCCTAGCGGGTTGGAGGGGCAGTACTTC. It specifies CASSPSGLEGQYF.

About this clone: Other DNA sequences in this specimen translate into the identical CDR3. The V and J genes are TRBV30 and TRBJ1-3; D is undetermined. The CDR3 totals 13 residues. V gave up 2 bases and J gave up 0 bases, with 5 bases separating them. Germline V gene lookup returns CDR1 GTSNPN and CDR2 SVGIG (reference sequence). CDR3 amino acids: CAWSPGSGNTIYF. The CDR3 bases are TGTGCCTGGAGTCCGGGCTCTGGAAACACCATATATTTT.

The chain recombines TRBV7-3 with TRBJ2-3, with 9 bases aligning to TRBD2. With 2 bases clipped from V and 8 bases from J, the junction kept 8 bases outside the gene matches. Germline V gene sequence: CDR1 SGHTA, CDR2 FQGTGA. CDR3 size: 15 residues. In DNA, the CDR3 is TGTGCCAGCAGCTTACGCGGGGGGGCCGAGGGTACGCAGTATTTT. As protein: CASSLRGGAEGTQYF.

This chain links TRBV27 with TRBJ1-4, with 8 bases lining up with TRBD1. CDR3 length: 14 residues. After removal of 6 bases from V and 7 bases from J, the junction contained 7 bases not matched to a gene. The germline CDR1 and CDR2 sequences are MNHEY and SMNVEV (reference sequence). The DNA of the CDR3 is TGTGCCAGCAGAGACGGACAGGGCGGTGAAAAACTGTTTTTT. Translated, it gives CASRDGQGGEKLFF. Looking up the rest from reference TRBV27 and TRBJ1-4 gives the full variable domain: EAQVTQNPRYLITVTGKKLTVTCSQNMNHEYMSWYRQDPGLGLRQIYYSMNVEVTDKGDVPEGYKVSRKEKRNFPLILESPSPNQTSLYFCASRDGQGGEKLFFGSGTQLSVL.

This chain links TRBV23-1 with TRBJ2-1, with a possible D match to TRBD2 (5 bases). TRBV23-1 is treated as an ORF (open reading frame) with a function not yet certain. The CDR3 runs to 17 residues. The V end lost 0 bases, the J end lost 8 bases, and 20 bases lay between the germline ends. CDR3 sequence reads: CASSQSCPPTSYDEQFF. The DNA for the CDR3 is TGCGCCAGCAGTCAATCTTGTCCTCCAACTAGTTACGATGAGCAGTTCTTC.

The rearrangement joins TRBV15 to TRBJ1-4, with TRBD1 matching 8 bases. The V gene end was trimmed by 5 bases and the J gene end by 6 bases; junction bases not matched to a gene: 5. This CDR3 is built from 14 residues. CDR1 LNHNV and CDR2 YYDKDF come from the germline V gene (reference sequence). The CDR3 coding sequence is TGTGCCACCAGCTCTCAGGGGGCGGATGAAAAACTGTTTTTT. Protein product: CATSSQGADEKLFF.

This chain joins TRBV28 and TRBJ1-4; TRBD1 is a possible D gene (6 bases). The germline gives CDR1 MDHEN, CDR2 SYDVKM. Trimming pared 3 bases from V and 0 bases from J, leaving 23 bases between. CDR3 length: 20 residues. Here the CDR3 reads CASSFPLSTRGLATNEKLFF. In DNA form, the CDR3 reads TGTGCCAGCAGTTTTCCCCTGAGTACCAGGGGCCTTGCAACTAATGAAAAACTGTTTTTT.

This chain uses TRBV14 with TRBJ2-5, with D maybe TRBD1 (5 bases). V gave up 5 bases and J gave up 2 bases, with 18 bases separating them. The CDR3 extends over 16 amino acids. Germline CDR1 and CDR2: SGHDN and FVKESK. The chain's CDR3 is CASSAYLGRGQETQYF. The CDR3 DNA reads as TGTGCCAGCAGCGCTTACCTTGGAAGGGGACAAGAGACCCAGTACTTC. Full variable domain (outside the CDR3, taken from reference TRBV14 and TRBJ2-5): EAGVTQFPSHSVIEKGQTVTLRCDPISGHDNLYWYRRVMGKEIKFLLHFVKESKQDESGMPNNRFLAERTGGTYSTLKVQPAELEDSGVYFCASSAYLGRGQETQYFGPGTRLLVL.

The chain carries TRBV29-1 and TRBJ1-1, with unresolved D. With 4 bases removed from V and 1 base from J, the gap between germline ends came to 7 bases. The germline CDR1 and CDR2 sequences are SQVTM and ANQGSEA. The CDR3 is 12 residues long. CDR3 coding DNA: TGCAGCGTTGGGCAGTCGAACACTGAAGCTTTCTTT. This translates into CSVGQSNTEAFF.

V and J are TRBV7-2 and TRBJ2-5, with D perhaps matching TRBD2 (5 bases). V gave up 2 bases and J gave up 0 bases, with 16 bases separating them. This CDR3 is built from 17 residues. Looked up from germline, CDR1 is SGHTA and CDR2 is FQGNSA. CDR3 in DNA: TGTGCCAGCAGCTTAAAATGGAGGTCCACGTACCAAGAGACCCAGTACTTC. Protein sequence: CASSLKWRSTYQETQYF.